Listed here are 23 T cell receptor beta chains from one sample, sequenced in a study of a mutant IDH1 vaccine in newly diagnosed glioma listed by TCRdb under 2021. These receptors have no identified antigens. The library was produced with the immunoSEQ multiplex PCR assay. In TCRdb, the immuneACCESS table is reduced to in-frame sequences with V and J assigned. These tables do not hold every clone; where another copy was compared, an unresolved V gene accounts for under half, and the others remain unexplained. This sample is represented by some 120,000 clones; roughly 78% of them were singletons. The ten biggest clones cover 5.5% of the sample. Explained via the paper, the time point label denotes: week 11, during vaccination. Every vaccine dose consisted of 300 ug of a 20-mer mutant IDH1 peptide in Montanide, administered subcutaneously together with topical imiquimod. This material consisted of PBMCs, taken from a glioma patient whose treatment included an IDH1 peptide vaccine. These receptor sequences come from a man in his forties or fifties with glioma.

This sequence joins TRBV7-9 and TRBJ2-7, with 9 bases lining up with TRBD1. The germline V gene encodes CDR1 SEHNR and CDR2 FQNEAQ (reference sequence). There are 16 residues in the CDR3. V was clipped by 1 base and J by 2 bases; unmatched bases: 6. The CDR3 is CASSLEEGTGTYEQYF. The CDR3 region has the DNA TGTGCCAGCAGCTTAGAAGAGGGGACAGGGACCTACGAGCAGTACTTC.

The gene calls are TRBV5-4 and TRBJ2-5; tentative D call: TRBD2 (7 bases). The V end was cut by 1 base, the J end by 4 bases, with 8 bases between. The CDR3 contains 13 residues. The germline V gene encodes CDR1 SGHNT and CDR2 YYREEE (reference sequence). The CDR3 reads CASSLRGGETQYF. In DNA form, the CDR3 reads TGTGCCAGCAGCTTGAGGGGGGGAGAGACCCAGTACTTC.

This chain joins TRBV4-1 and TRBJ1-1; D perhaps matches TRBD1 (5 bases). The CDR3 spans 14 residues. CDR1 MGHRA and CDR2 YSYEKL come from the germline V gene. Between the trimmed V and J ends, which lost 5 bases and 4 bases, there was a span of 14 bases. The CDR3 DNA follows: TGCGCCAGCAGCACTAGACCAGGGATCACTGAAGCTTTCTTT. This translates into CASSTRPGITEAFF.

The rearrangement joins TRBV27 to TRBJ2-7, with D possibly matching TRBD2 (6 bases). Per the germline V gene, CDR1 is MNHEY and CDR2 is SMNVEV (reference sequence). The CDR3 is made up of 15 amino acids. Trimming left V 6 bases short and J 0 bases short, with 15 bases between. The CDR3 nucleotides are TGTGCCAGCAGCCGATCGGGGGTACCCTCCTACGAGCAGTACTTC. Protein: CASSRSGVPSYEQYF.

The chain links TRBV6-1 to TRBJ2-7; 9 bases map to TRBD1. J gave up 0 bases and V 5 bases, and 5 bases lay outside the gene matches. Germline V CDR1 and CDR2: MNHNS, SASEGT. CDR3 length: 15 residues. CDR3: CASSRQGESSYEQYF. CDR3 bases: TGTGCCAGCAGTCGACAGGGGGAGAGCTCCTACGAGCAGTACTTC.

This clone has a handful of counts. The rearrangement joins TRBV9 to TRBJ2-7; 10 nucleotides align to TRBD1. The length of the CDR3 is 15 residues. J was trimmed by 3 bases and V by 3 bases; bases with no gene match: 6. CDR1 and CDR2 (germline): SGDLS, YYNGEE. The CDR3 coding sequence is TGTGCCAGCAGCGAAGGTGGGACAGGGGTCTACGAGCAGTACTTC. It is translated as CASSEGGTGVYEQYF.

The chain combines TRBV18 with TRBJ2-3; D might be TRBD1 (6 bases). CDR1 and CDR2 from the germline V gene are KGHSH and LQKENI. This CDR3 contains 12 residues. The V and J ends lost 2 bases and 6 bases respectively, with 6 bases between them. DNA for the CDR3: TGTGCCAGCTCACCAGGGGGCGATACGCAGTATTTT. This encodes CASSPGGDTQYF. The full variable domain, completed using reference TRBV18 and TRBJ2-3, is NAGVMQNPRHLVRRRGQEARLRCSPMKGHSHVYWYRQLPEEGLKFMVYLQKENIIDESGMPKERFSAEFPKEGPSILRIQQVVRGDSAAYFCASSPGGDTQYFGPGTRLTVL.

The chain employs TRBV9 and TRBJ2-5; D remains ambiguous. This CDR3 is built from 13 residues. Trimming took off 0 bases at V and 5 bases at J, with 8 bases between the two ends. Germline CDR1 SGDLS, CDR2 YYNGEE. The CDR3 DNA follows: TGTGCCAGCAGCGTAGTGTCCGGGGAGACCCAGTACTTC. Translating it yields CASSVVSGETQYF.

This sequence joins TRBV29-1 and TRBJ2-7; 10 positions agree with TRBD1. Germline V CDR1 and CDR2: SQVTM, ANQGSEA. The CDR3 runs to 13 residues. The V and J ends lost 7 bases and 6 bases, in that order; junction bases with no gene match: 9. The CDR3, as DNA: TGCAGCGCTTGGACAGGGGGTACCTCCGAGCAGTACTTC. It translates to CSAWTGGTSEQYF.

V gene TRBV5-6 combines with J gene TRBJ2-5; TRBD1 matches 9 bases. Trimming took 0 bases from V and 9 from J; bases not matched to a gene: 3. This CDR3 has 13 amino acids. Germline CDR1 is SGHDT and CDR2 is YYEEEE. CDR3 sequence reads: CASSLGQGGAQYF. CDR3 bases: TGTGCCAGCAGCTTGGGACAGGGGGGAGCCCAGTACTTC.

Only one count was recorded for this clone. The genes are TRBV7-9 and TRBJ1-4; 7 bases match TRBD1. The germline V gene encodes CDR1 SEHNR and CDR2 FQNEAQ (reference sequence). CDR3 length: 15 amino acids. V lost 5 bases, J lost 8 bases, and 11 bases stayed unmatched. CDR3 DNA: TGTGCCAGCAGCCACGGAGACAGGGAGGGAGAAAAACTGTTTTTT. This translates into CASSHGDREGEKLFF.

V is TRBV12-5 and J is TRBJ2-2; tentatively, D is TRBD1 or TRBD2 (5 bases each). The length of the CDR3 is 17 residues. Germline V CDR1 and CDR2: LGHNT, FRNRAP. V was trimmed by 8 bases and J by 6 bases, leaving 25 bases between them. DNA for the CDR3: TGTGCTAGTCCGCCCCCCGGGTCAGGGAGTATCCCCGGGGAGCTGTTTTTT. The encoded protein is CASPPPGSGSIPGELFF.

The chain links TRBV15 to TRBJ1-5; 11 bases are shared with TRBD1. Germline V gene data show CDR1 as LNHNV and CDR2 as YYDKDF (reference sequence). The CDR3 spans 15 residues. V lost 5 bases, J lost 6 bases, and 6 bases stayed unmatched. The CDR3 DNA reads TGTGCCACCAGCGGAGGACAGGGGGCGGGTCAGCCCCAGCATTTT. Protein sequence: CATSGGQGAGQPQHF.

The chain carries TRBV4-3 and TRBJ2-1; 10 positions match TRBD2. Trimming removed 3 bases from V and 10 bases from J; junction bases left unmatched: 6. Germline loops: CDR1 LGHNA, CDR2 YSLEER. The CDR3 contains 14 residues. CDR3 in DNA: TGCGCCAGCAGCCAGCGCGGAGCGGGGGGGGAGCAGTTCTTC. This translates into CASSQRGAGGEQFF.

The chain links TRBV18 to TRBJ2-7; 7 nucleotides align to TRBD1. V shed 4 bases and J 3 bases; nucleotides not matched to a gene: 3. Germline CDR1 is KGHSH and CDR2 is LQKENI. This CDR3 has 13 residues. This CDR3 reads CASSLRDSYEQYF. The CDR3 nucleotides read TGTGCCAGCTCACTACGGGACAGCTACGAGCAGTACTTC.

This sequence joins TRBV18 and TRBJ2-7, with 11 positions matching TRBD1. The trim removed 4 bases at V and 4 bases at J, leaving 3 bases unmatched. This CDR3 region has 14 residues. The germline V gene has CDR1 KGHSH and CDR2 LQKENI. The CDR3 is CASSRDRGLYEQYF. CDR3 in DNA: TGTGCCAGCTCACGGGACAGGGGGTTATACGAGCAGTACTTC.

This chain links TRBV7-8 with TRBJ2-7; TRBD2 might be the D (7 bases). This CDR3 has 16 amino acids. Looked up from germline, CDR1 is SGHVS and CDR2 is FQNEAQ. V lost 7 bases to trimming and J lost 1 base, with 20 bases between them. CDR3 DNA: TGTGCCAGCACCCCCTTAGGGGGGGGAGGATCCTACGAGCAGTACTTC. It specifies CASTPLGGGGSYEQYF.

The chain uses TRBV6-1 and TRBJ1-2; D gene unclear. There are 14 residues in the CDR3. Per the germline V gene, CDR1 is MNHNS and CDR2 is SASEGT. With 1 base removed from V and 4 bases from J, the gap between germline ends came to 10 bases. The DNA for the CDR3 is TGTGCCAGCAGTGAAGGTGTCGGGATCTATGGCTACACCTTC. Encoded protein: CASSEGVGIYGYTF.

The rearrangement links TRBV7-2 to TRBJ1-1; 8 positions match TRBD1. CDR1 and CDR2 (germline): SGHTA, FQGNSA. The CDR3 loop spans 14 amino acids. With V trimmed by 3 bases and J by 7 bases, 7 bases remained unmatched. DNA of the CDR3: TGTGCCAGCAGCTTCCCCGGGACAGGCCGTGAAGCTTTCTTT. It codes for CASSFPGTGREAFF.

This clone occurred a few times. The chain employs TRBV9 and TRBJ1-1; 7 bases map to TRBD1. Unmatched junction bases numbered 7, after V lost 5 bases and J lost 3 bases. This CDR3 spans 14 amino acids. CDR1 is SGDLS and CDR2 is YYNGEE in the germline V gene. As DNA, the CDR3 is TGTGCCAGCAGTTTTTACGACAGGGACACTGAAGCTTTCTTT. Protein product: CASSFYDRDTEAFF.

This chain joins TRBV18 and TRBJ2-2; 8 positions match TRBD1. CDR1 and CDR2 from the germline V gene are KGHSH and LQKENI. Trimming took 1 base from V and 1 from J; bases not matched to a gene: 2. This CDR3 spans 16 amino acids. The CDR3: CASSPRGTGNTGELFF. The CDR3 DNA sequence: TGTGCCAGCTCACCACGCGGGACAGGGAACACCGGGGAGCTGTTTTTT.

V and J are TRBV29-1 and TRBJ2-7; 13 nucleotides align to TRBD2. Germline V gene data show CDR1 as SQVTM and CDR2 as ANQGSEA. The V gene end was trimmed by 4 bases and the J gene end by 3 bases; junction bases not matched to a gene: 6. The CDR3 runs 15 residues. The CDR3 reads CSVGPRLAGGYEQYF. The CDR3 nucleotides read TGCAGCGTTGGACCGCGACTAGCGGGGGGCTACGAGCAGTACTTC.

This clone occurred once. The junction does not match germline at one end; this may be a read error. This sequence joins TRBV7-7 and TRBJ2-7; 7 bases are a match to TRBD1. This CDR3 region has 14 residues. Germline V gives CDR1 SSHAT, CDR2 FNYEAQ (reference sequence). Here the CDR3 reads CASSPRQGSYEQYF. In nucleotides, the CDR3 is TGTGCTAGCAGCCCCCGACAGGGCTCCTACGAGCAGTACTTC.